The 15 T cell receptor beta chains below were found in one sample sequenced in a study of identifying expanded T cells in peripheral blood. Some clones are missing from TCRdb's copy, which holds only in-frame ones; the method was immunoSEQ multiplex PCR. This sample has some 100,000 clones, with 80% to 90% found just once. The sample taken for sequencing was blood. The source of these receptors is a person aged 18 to 70 in good health.

The genes are TRBV5-1 and TRBJ2-5, with TRBD1 matching over 7 bases. After removal of 7 bases from V and 2 bases from J, the junction contained 8 bases not matched to a gene. Germline loops: CDR1 SGHRS, CDR2 YFSETQ. This CDR3 is built from 14 residues. For the CDR3, the DNA is TGCGCCAGCTACGCGTGGGGACAGCAAGAGACCCAGTACTTC. It encodes CASYAWGQQETQYF.

Note on this clone: At one end, the junction sequence differs from germline, possibly due to a read error. The chain carries TRBV9 and TRBJ2-5; possible D gene TRBD1, 6 bases. CDR1 is SGDLS, CDR2 YYNGEE, per germline. This CDR3 has 17 residues. The CDR3 nucleotides are TGTGCCAGCGGCGTGGGGTTGGACAGCCGACAAGAGACGGCCCAGTACTTC. It codes for CASGVGLDSRQETAQYF.

This clone occurred a few times. This CDR3 is CASSERVERPLHF. CDR3 nucleotide sequence: TGTGCCAGCAGTGAAAGGGTGGAGAGACCCCTCCACTTT. The chain employs TRBV6-1 and TRBJ1-6; D not resolved. CDR3 length: 13 residues. V was cut by 2 bases and J by 12 bases, with 11 bases left in between. The germline V gene has CDR1 MNHNS and CDR2 SASEGT.

This chain connects TRBV5-1 to TRBJ2-2; D gene uncertain. V shed 4 bases and J shed 3 bases, with 10 bases lying between them. The CDR3 has 14 amino acids. From germline, CDR1 is SGHRS and CDR2 YFSETQ. CDR3 nucleotides: TGCGCCAGCAGCGTAGACACAGACACCGGGGAGCTGTTTTTT. Translated: CASSVDTDTGELFF.

This clone was counted between two and nine times. This chain connects TRBV18 to TRBJ1-1; weak D call: TRBD1 (6 bases). The V end lost 10 bases, the J end lost 7 bases, and 19 bases lay between the germline ends. This CDR3 region has 13 residues. CDR1 is KGHSH, CDR2 LQKENI, per germline. Here the CDR3 reads CATLNTGKSEAFF. The CDR3 DNA reads as TGTGCCACCCTCAATACAGGGAAGAGTGAAGCTTTCTTT.

The gene calls are TRBV29-1 and TRBJ1-1; TRBD1 agrees at 9 bases. Germline values: CDR1 SQVTM, CDR2 ANQGSEA. After removal of 6 bases from V and 5 bases from J, the junction contained 4 bases not matched to a gene. This CDR3 contains 12 residues. Here the CDR3 reads CSVGTGSTEAFF. In nucleotides, the CDR3 is TGCAGCGTAGGGACAGGGAGTACTGAAGCTTTCTTT.

CDR3 DNA sequence: TGTGCCAGCAGCCATCGGGGGGGCAGGGTCACCTACAATGAGCAGTTCTTC. Translating gives CASSHRGGRVTYNEQFF. The chain recombines TRBV14 with TRBJ2-1, with 8 bases identical to TRBD2. After removal of 3 bases from V and 2 bases from J, the junction contained 9 bases not matched to a gene. Looked up from germline, CDR1 is SGHDN and CDR2 is FVKESK. This CDR3 has 17 amino acids.

The chain recombines TRBV5-1 with TRBJ2-1, with a tentative D call TRBD2 (6 bases). Per the germline V gene, CDR1 is SGHRS and CDR2 is YFSETQ. Deletions cut 0 bases from V and 10 bases from J, with 20 bases between. This CDR3 spans 16 amino acids. CDR3 DNA sequence: TGCGCCAGCAGCTTGGCCGGGGACTCGCCTAGGAGGGAGCAGTTCTTC. Protein sequence: CASSLAGDSPRREQFF.

The V gene is TRBV6-1, the J gene TRBJ2-7; D remains unclear. The V and J ends lost 3 bases and 2 bases respectively, with 11 bases between them. Germline V CDR1 and CDR2: MNHNS, SASEGT. The CDR3 runs to 14 residues. This chain's CDR3 is CASSDAGRPYEQYF. The CDR3 nucleotides read TGTGCCAGCAGTGATGCCGGGCGACCCTACGAGCAGTACTTC.

The chain carries TRBV11-2 and TRBJ2-7, with 16 nucleotides matching TRBD2. Looked up from germline, CDR1 is SGHAT and CDR2 is FQNNGV. V lost 5 bases and J lost 3; bases outside the gene matches: 7. The CDR3 contains 17 residues. The CDR3 is CASSGGTSGREFYEQYF. CDR3 sequence (DNA): TGTGCCAGCAGCGGGGGGACTAGCGGGAGGGAATTCTACGAGCAGTACTTC.

The CDR3 DNA follows: TGTGCCAGCAGCGACGGGAGGGGGGAGCTGTTTTTT. Translated, it gives CASSDGRGELFF. This sequence joins TRBV9 and TRBJ2-2; 7 bases line up with TRBD2. Trimming at V came to 3 bases and at J to 8 bases, leaving 1 base not matched to a gene. Germline values: CDR1 SGDLS, CDR2 YYNGEE. The CDR3 runs 12 residues.

The rearrangement uses TRBV19 and TRBJ1-2; D is uncertain. Germline CDR1 reads LNHDA; CDR2 reads SQIVND (reference sequence). Trimming cost V 10 bases and J 3 bases, with 15 bases left between them. The CDR3 is 13 amino acids. This chain's CDR3 is CATLKDGYYGYTF. The CDR3 bases are TGTGCCACCCTTAAGGACGGATACTATGGCTACACCTTC.

The chain couples TRBV5-1 to TRBJ1-1; D is undetermined. The CDR3 is 12 amino acids. Germline lookup yields CDR1 SGHRS and CDR2 YFSETQ. Trimming shortened V by 2 bases and J by 3 bases, and 5 bases separated the two germline ends. In DNA, the CDR3 is TGCGCCAGCAGCTTTGCGGACACTGAAGCTTTCTTT. Translating it yields CASSFADTEAFF.

This chain links TRBV2 with TRBJ1-1, with 10 nucleotides matching TRBD1. This CDR3 spans 14 amino acids. The junction had 6 bases not matched to a gene; V was cut back by 7 bases and J by 4 bases. The germline V gene encodes CDR1 SNHLY and CDR2 FYNNEI. The chain's CDR3 is CASNRQGAITEAFF. CDR3 DNA: TGTGCCAGCAACCGACAGGGGGCGATCACTGAAGCTTTCTTT.

Remarks on this clone: A read error may account for a junction end that differs from germline. The V gene is TRBV2, the J gene TRBJ2-1; tentative D call: TRBD1 (5 bases). The CDR3 runs 14 residues. Per the germline V gene, CDR1 is SNHLY and CDR2 is FYNNEI. The CDR3 DNA reads as TGTGCCAGCAGAGAAGACAGCTCCTACAATGAGCAGTTCTTC. This translates into CASREDSSYNEQFF.